This T cell receptor beta chain was recorded in a study of a mutant IDH1 vaccine in newly diagnosed glioma. About the research overall: Vaccine dosing followed radiotherapy by 4-6 weeks, or accompanied temozolomide cycles. Study observations and caveats: Vaccine-induced immune responses occurred in roughly 93% of patients.

Time point indicated: week 35, safety follow-up. The study gave 300 ug of mutant IDH1 20-mer peptide per vaccine dose, with topical imiquimod. New astrocytomas of WHO grade 3 or 4 that were IDH1-mutant and ATRX-lost were found in the donors. As regards this clone: The antigen is undetermined.

Only in-frame clones appear in the TCRdb table, and some are missing; sequencing was by immunoSEQ multiplex PCR. The top ten hold 5.4% of the sample, which has some 60,000 clones, roughly four fifths seen once. CDR1 LGHNA and CDR2 YNFKEQ come from the germline V gene. V lost 4 bases and J 6 bases, leaving 18 bases between the germline ends. The CDR3 contains 15 residues. This material consisted of PBMCs, taken from a glioma patient whose treatment included an IDH1 peptide vaccine. The rearrangement joins TRBV4-2 to TRBJ1-1; D unclear. This receptor was obtained from a man aged 40-49 years with glioma. For the CDR3, the DNA is TGTGCCAGCAGCCCTCGTTTTAACGTCCCTTCTGAAGCTTTCTTT. Protein sequence: CASSPRFNVPSEAFF.